The source of this T cell receptor beta chain is a study of T cells in localized non-small cell lung cancer. Note on this clone: Its target is not known.

Germline CDR1 and CDR2: SGHDT and YYEEEE. The CDR3 totals 16 residues. Trimming shortened V by 3 bases and J by 5 bases, and 18 bases separated the two germline ends. Profiling relied on immunoSEQ multiplex PCR, and the TCRdb table lists in-frame clones only, not all of them. Found here are 23,000 or so clones, 85% to 90% of them singletons; the top ten hold around 1.1%. Study-level points and caveats: Multi-region tumor sequencing was not done, so intratumor heterogeneity could not be excluded. Maximal T cell clonality occurred in uninvolved adjacent lung, with tumor ranking below it. Greater blood T cell density accompanied longer overall survival. For the top 100 tumor clones, a median about 62 also appeared in adjacent lung.

The receptor comes from a woman aged 35 to 75 with stage I lung adenocarcinoma. The sample here was peripheral blood, taken before any cancer treatment. The genes are TRBV5-6 and TRBJ1-5; a weak D match, TRBD1 (6 bases). The CDR3 DNA sequence: TGTGCCAGCAGCTCTTTACTCGGGGGGGCCGATCAGCCCCAGCATTTT. It encodes CASSSLLGGADQPQHF.